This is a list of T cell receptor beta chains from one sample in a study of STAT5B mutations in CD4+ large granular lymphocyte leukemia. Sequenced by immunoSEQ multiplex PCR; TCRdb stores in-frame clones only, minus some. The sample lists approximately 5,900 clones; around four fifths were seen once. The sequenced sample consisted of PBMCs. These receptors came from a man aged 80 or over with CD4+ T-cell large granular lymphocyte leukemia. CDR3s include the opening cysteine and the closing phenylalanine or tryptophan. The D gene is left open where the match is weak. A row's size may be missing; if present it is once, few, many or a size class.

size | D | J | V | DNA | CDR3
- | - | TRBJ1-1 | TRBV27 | TGTGCCAGCAGTCTCCCCGGGGGCACTGAAGCTTTCTTT | CASSLPGGTEAFF
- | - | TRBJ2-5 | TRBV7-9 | TGTGCCAGCAGCTTAGTTTGGGCCAGAGAGACCCAGTACTTC | CASSLVWARETQYF
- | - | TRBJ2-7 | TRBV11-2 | TGTGCCAGCAGCTTGGGTCCCTACTACGAGCAGTACTTC | CASSLGPYYEQYF
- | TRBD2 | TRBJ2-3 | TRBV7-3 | TGTGCCAGCAGCTTAGGGGGACTAGCGGGGGGGAGCGACACAGATACGCAGTATTTT | CASSLGGLAGGSDTDTQYF
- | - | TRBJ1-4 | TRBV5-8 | TGTGCCAGCAGCTTGCCCCGGGACAATAATGAAAAACTGTTTTTT | CASSLPRDNNEKLFF
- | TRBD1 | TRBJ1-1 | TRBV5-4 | TGTGCCAGCAGCTTTACACCGGGACAGGGGGCGTTTGGCACTGAAGCTTTCTTT | CASSFTPGQGAFGTEAFF
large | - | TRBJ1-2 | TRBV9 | TGTGCCAGCAGCCGAGAGGGGGGAGGCTACACCTTC | CASSREGGGYTF
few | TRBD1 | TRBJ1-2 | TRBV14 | TGTGCCAGCAGCCAGAAACAGGGGACCCTCTATGGCTACACCTTC | CASSQKQGTLYGYTF
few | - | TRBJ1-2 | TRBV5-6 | TGTGCCAGCAGCTTGGGTCGGTTGGATGGCTACACCTTC | CASSLGRLDGYTF
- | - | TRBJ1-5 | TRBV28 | TGTGCCAGCAGAACCGGTTACAATCAGCCCCAGCATTTT | CASRTGYNQPQHF
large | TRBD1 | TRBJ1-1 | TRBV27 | TGTGCCAGCAGTTTATCCTGGACAGGGGGCACTGAAGCTTTCTTT | CASSLSWTGGTEAFF
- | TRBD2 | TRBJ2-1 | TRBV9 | TGTGCCAGCAGCGTTCGACTAGCGGGAGGATCATATGAGCAGTTCTTC | CASSVRLAGGSYEQFF
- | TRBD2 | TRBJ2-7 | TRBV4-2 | TGTGCCAGCAGCCAACTAAGCGGGGGATCCTACGAGCAGTACTTC | CASSQLSGGSYEQYF
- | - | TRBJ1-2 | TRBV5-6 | TGTGCCAGCAGCTTGTTTCCGTGGCAGGAGGGCTACACCTTC | CASSLFPWQEGYTF
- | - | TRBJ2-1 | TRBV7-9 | TGTGCCAGCAGTGGGACTTCTGATGAGCAGTTCTTC | CASSGTSDEQFF
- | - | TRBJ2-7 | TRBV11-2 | TGTGCCAGCGTGGGTTTAGACAGCCTCTACGAGCAGTACTTC | CASVGLDSLYEQYF
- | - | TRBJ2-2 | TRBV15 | TGTGCCACCAGCAGAGATCGCGGGTCGAACACCGGGGAGCTGTTTTTT | CATSRDRGSNTGELFF
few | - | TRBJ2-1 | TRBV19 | TGTGCCAGTAGTATGGGTGGGGCTTACAATGAGCAGTTCTTC | CASSMGGAYNEQFF
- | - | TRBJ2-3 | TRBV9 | TGTGCCAGCAGCGTAGGTGGGGGGCGCGGTACGCAGTATTTT | CASSVGGGRGTQYF
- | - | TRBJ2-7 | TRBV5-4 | TGTGCCAGTACAAGGGGGGAGGGCCGATACGAGCAGTACTTC | CASTRGEGRYEQYF
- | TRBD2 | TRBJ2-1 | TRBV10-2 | TGCGCCAGCATATATAGCGGGAGTAACAATGAGCAGTTCTTC | CASIYSGSNNEQFF
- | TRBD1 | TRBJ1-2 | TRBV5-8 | TGTGCCAGCAGCTCGCGAGGGACAGGGGAATACTACACCTTC | CASSSRGTGEYYTF
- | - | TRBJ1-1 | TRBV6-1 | TGTGCCAGCATTCGTATCCGACAGATCCCTGAAGCTTTCTTT | CASIRIRQIPEAFF
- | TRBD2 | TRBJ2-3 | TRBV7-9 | TGTGCCAGCAGCTTACCGGGAGGATCGGTAGATACGCAGTATTTT | CASSLPGGSVDTQYF
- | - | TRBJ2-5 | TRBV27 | TGTGCCAGCACGTCCTTCAGTCGGACGGACCAAGAGACCCAGTACTTC | CASTSFSRTDQETQYF
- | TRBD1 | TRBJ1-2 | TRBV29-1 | TGCAGCGTTGAGGACAGGTGGAGTGGTGGCTACACCTTC | CSVEDRWSGGYTF
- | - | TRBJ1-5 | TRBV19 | TGTGCCAGTAGTATAAATGATGCAGCCCAGCAGCCCCAGCATTTT | CASSINDAAQQPQHF
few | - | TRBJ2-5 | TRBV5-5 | TGTGCCAGCAGCTCCTCCCGAGAGACCCAGTACTTC | CASSSSRETQYF
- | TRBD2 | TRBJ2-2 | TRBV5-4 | TGTGCCAGCAGCTTCCTAGCGGGAGTAGGGACCGGGGAGCTGTTTTTT | CASSFLAGVGTGELFF
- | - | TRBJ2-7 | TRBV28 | TGTGCCAGCACCGCAGGTCGAAGCTACGAGCAGTACTTC | CASTAGRSYEQYF
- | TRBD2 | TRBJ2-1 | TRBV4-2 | TGTGCCAGCAGCCGCCGACTAGCGGACTACAATGAGCAGTTCTTC | CASSRRLADYNEQFF
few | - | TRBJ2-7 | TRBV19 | TGTGCCAGTAGTTCCCGGGACGGGCCCTACGAGCAGTACTTC | CASSSRDGPYEQYF
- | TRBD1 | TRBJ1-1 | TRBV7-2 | TGTGCCAGCAGCTTGGGCCGACAGGGGATCGCTGAAGCTTTCTTT | CASSLGRQGIAEAFF
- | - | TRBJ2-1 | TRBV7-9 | TGTGCCAGCAGCTTAGAGGGAGCGCCCTCCTACAATGAGCAGTTCTTC | CASSLEGAPSYNEQFF
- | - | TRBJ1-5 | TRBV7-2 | TGTGCCAGCAGCTTTGCGGGGGAACATCAGCCCCAGCATTTT | CASSFAGEHQPQHF
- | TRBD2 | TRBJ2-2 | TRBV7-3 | TGTGCCAGCAGCTTATTGGTTGGGGGCTACGGTAGCGGGAGGACGAACACCGGGGAGCTGTTTTTT | CASSLLVGGYGSGRTNTGELFF
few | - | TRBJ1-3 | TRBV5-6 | TGTGCCAGCAGCTTTATGGGTGTTGGAAACACCATATATTTT | CASSFMGVGNTIYF